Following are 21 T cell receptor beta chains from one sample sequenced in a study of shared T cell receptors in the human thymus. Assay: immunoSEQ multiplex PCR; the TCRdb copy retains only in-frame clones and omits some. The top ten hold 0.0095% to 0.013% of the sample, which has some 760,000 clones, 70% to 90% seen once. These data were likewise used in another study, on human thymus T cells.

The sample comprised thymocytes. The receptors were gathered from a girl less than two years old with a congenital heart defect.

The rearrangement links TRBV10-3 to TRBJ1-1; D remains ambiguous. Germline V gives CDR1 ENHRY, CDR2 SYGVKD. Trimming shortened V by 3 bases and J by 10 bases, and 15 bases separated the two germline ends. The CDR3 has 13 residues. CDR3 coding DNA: TGTGCCATCAGTGACTCGAGGGCATCGGGAGCTTTCTTT. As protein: CAISDSRASGAFF.

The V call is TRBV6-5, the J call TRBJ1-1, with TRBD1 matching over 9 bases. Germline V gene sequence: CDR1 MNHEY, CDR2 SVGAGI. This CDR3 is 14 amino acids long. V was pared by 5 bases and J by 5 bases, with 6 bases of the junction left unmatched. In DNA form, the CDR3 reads TGTGCCAGCAGTCGCGGACAGGGGTTGACTGAAGCTTTCTTT. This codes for CASSRGQGLTEAFF.

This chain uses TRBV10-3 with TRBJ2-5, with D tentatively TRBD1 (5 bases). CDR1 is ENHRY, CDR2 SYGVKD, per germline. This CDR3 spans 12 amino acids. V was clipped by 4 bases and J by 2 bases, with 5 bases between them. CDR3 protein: CAISGQQETQYF. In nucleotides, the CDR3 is TGTGCCATCAGTGGACAGCAAGAGACCCAGTACTTC.

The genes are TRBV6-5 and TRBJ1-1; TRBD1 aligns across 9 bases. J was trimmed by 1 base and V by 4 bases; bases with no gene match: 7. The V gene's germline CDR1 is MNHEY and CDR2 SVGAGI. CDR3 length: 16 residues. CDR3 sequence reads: CASSCPGTGPNTEAFF. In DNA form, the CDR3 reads TGTGCCAGCAGTTGTCCCGGGACAGGGCCGAACACTGAAGCTTTCTTT.

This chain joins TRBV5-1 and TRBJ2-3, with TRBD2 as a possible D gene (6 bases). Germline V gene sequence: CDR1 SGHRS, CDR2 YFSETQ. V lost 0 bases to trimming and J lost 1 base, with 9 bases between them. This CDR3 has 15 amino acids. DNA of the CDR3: TGCGCCAGCAGCTTGGTTCCGGGGGGCACAGATACGCAGTATTTT. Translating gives CASSLVPGGTDTQYF.

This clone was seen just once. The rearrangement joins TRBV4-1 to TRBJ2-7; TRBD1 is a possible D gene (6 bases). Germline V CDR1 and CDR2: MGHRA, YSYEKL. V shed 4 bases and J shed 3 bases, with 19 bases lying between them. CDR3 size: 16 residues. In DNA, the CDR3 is TGCGCCAGCAGCCTGTACAGGGAACCCACCTACTACGAGCAGTACTTC. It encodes CASSLYREPTYYEQYF.

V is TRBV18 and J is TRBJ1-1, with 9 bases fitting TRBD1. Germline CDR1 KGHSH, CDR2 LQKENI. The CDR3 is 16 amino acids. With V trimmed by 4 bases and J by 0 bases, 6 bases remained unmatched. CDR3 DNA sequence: TGTGCCAGCTCACTGGGGACAGGGAGGGTGAACACTGAAGCTTTCTTT. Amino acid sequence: CASSLGTGRVNTEAFF.

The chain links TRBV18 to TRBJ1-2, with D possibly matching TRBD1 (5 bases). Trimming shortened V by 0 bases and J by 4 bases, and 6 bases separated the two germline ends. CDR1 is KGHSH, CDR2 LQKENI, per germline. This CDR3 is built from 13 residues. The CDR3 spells CASSPPDSYGYTF. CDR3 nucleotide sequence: TGTGCCAGCTCACCACCTGACAGCTATGGCTACACCTTC.

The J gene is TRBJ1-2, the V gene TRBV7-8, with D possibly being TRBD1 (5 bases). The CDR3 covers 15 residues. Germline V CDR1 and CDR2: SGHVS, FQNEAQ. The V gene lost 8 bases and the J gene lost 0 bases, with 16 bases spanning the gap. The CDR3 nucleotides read TGTGCCAGCGGGACTAGGGCTGACGCTAACTATGGCTACACCTTC. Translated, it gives CASGTRADANYGYTF. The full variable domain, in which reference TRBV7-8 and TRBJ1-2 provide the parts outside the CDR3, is GAGVSQSPRYKVAKRGQDVALRCDPISGHVSLFWYQQALGQGPEFLTYFQNEAQLDKSGLPSDRFFAERPEGSVSTLKIQRTQQEDSAVYLCASGTRADANYGYTFGSGTRLTVV.

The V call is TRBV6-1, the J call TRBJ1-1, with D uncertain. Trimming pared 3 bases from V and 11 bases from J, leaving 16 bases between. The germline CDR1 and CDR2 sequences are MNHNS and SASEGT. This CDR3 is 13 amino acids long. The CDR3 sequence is CASSEVEWRWAFF. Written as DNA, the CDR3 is TGTGCCAGCAGTGAGGTGGAATGGCGGTGGGCTTTCTTT.

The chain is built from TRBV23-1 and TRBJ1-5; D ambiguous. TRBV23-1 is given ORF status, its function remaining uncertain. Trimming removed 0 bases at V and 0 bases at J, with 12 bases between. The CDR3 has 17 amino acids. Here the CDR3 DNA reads TGCGCCAGCAGTCAATCGTTTCGGGAAAATAGCAATCAGCCCCAGCATTTT. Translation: CASSQSFRENSNQPQHF.

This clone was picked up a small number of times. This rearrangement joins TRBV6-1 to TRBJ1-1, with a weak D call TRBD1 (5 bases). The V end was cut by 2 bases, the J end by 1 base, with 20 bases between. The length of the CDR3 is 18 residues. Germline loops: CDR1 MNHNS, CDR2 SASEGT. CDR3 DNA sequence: TGTGCCAGCAGTGAATTGACTAGGGACGGCGAGGGGAACACTGAAGCTTTCTTT. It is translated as CASSELTRDGEGNTEAFF.

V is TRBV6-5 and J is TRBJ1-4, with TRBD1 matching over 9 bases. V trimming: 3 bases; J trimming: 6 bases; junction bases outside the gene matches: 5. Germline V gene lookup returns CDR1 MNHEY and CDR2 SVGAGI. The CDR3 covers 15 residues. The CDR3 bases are TGTGCCAGCAGTTATGGCGACAGGGGGGATGAAAAACTGTTTTTT. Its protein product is CASSYGDRGDEKLFF.

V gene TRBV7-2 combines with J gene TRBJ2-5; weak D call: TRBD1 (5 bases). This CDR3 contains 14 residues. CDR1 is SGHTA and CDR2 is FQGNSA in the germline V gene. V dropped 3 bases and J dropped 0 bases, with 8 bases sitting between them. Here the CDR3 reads CASSLQGDQETQYF. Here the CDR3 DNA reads TGTGCCAGCAGCTTGCAGGGTGACCAAGAGACCCAGTACTTC.

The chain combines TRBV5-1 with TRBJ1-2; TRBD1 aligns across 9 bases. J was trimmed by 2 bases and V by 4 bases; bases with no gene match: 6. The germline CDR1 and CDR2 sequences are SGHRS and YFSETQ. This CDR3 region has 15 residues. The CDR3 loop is CASSPWDRANYGYTF. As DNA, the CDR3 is TGCGCCAGCAGCCCCTGGGACAGGGCGAACTATGGCTACACCTTC.

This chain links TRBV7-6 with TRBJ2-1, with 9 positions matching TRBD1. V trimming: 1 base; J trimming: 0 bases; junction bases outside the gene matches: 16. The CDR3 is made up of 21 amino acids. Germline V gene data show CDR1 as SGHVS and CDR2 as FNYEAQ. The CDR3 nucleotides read TGTGCCAGCAGCTTAGGGGGGACAGGGTTGGATTCATCGAGCTCCTACAATGAGCAGTTCTTC. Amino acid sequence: CASSLGGTGLDSSSSYNEQFF.

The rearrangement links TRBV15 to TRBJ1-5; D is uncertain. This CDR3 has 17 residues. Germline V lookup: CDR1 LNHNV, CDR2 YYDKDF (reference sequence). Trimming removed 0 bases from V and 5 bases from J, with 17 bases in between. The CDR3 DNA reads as TGTGCCACCAGCAGAGATCCGGGGTCAGGTCTGGATCAGCCCCAGCATTTT. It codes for CATSRDPGSGLDQPQHF.

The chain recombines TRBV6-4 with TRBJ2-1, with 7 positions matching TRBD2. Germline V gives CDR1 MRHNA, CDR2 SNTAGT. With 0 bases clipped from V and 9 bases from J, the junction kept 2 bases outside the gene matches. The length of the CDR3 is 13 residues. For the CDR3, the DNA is TGTGCCAGCAGTGACTCAGGGGAGGGTGAGCAGTTCTTC. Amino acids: CASSDSGEGEQFF.

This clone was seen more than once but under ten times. The CDR3 reads CASTPRRGGSYGYTF. The CDR3 DNA sequence: TGTGCCAGTACCCCCCGGAGAGGGGGCAGCTATGGCTACACCTTC. V usage is TRBV19 and J usage is TRBJ1-2; 7 bases match TRBD1. The CDR3 extends over 15 amino acids. Germline V CDR1 and CDR2: LNHDA, SQIVND (reference sequence). V lost 7 bases, J lost 4 bases, and 12 bases stayed unmatched.

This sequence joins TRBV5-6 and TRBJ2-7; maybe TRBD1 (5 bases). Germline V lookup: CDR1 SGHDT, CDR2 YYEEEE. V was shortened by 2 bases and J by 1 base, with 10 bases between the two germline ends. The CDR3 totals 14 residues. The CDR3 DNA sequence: TGTGCCAGCAGCTTCTACAGGCTATCCTACGAGCAGTACTTC. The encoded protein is CASSFYRLSYEQYF.

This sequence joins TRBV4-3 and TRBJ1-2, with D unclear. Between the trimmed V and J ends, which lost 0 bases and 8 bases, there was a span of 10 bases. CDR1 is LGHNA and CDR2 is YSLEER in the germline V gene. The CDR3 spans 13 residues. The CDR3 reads CASSQDPRWGYTF. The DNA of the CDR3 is TGCGCCAGCAGCCAAGACCCCAGATGGGGCTACACCTTC.